This T cell receptor beta chain was documented in a study of blood T cell repertoires in COVID-19. Enrolled through a virtual design, the participants were between 18 and 89 years of age and came from around 25 US areas. Categorization into cohorts depended on clinical history that participants reported. What the recovered Cohort 3 donors had was two negative PCRs, clearance, or symptom resolution. Original processing methods: Amplification from reference gene primers served as the basis for estimated nucleated cell counts. Here immunoSEQ multiplex PCR was the method, and the copy in TCRdb shows in-frame clones only, minus some. The V and J calls and clone size are taken from that table; D and trimming were inferred from the DNA. The sample consists of approximately 260,000 clones, about 89% of them appearing once. The sequenced sample consisted of PBMCs or T cells enriched from blood (not recorded which). The TCR sequence derives from a woman under 30 who had recovered from COVID-19.

The CDR3 sequence: CASSNSFMNTEAFF. For the CDR3, the DNA is TGTGCCAGCAGCAACAGCTTTATGAACACTGAAGCTTTCTTT. This chain uses TRBV7-9 with TRBJ1-1; D is undetermined. The V gene lost 5 bases and the J gene lost 0 bases, with 10 bases spanning the gap. CDR3 length equals 14 residues. Germline CDR1 and CDR2: SEHNR and FQNEAQ (reference sequence).